This is a list of T cell receptor beta chains from one sample in a study of neurological immune-mediated disorders. TCRdb re-called the 5' RACE reads through MiXCR, storing one row per CDR3 protein. The data show about 69,000 distinct CDR3 sequences, about 4% seen once. The sample consisted of PBMCs. The receptors shown here come from a man aged 30 to 45 with multiple sclerosis. Each CDR3 is given with its conserved first and last residue. A D gene is named only where the DNA matches it firmly. Clone size, where shown, is once, few, many, or a class for clones that have expanded.

V	size	D	J	DNA	CDR3
TRBV5-1	few	-	TRBJ2-3	TGCGCCAGCAGCTTAAGTAGGGTAGCAGATACGCAGTATTTT	CASSLSRVADTQYF
TRBV5-1	many	-	TRBJ2-7	TGCGCCAGCAGCTTGGCGGGGGACGGATACGAGCAGTACTTC	CASSLAGDGYEQYF
TRBV5-6	many	-	TRBJ2-4	TGTGCCAGCAGCCAAAATCGGGGTAATTGGGACATTCAGTACTTC	CASSQNRGNWDIQYF
TRBV5-6	many	-	TRBJ2-7	TGTGCCAGCTCCCCCGGAGGGGGGTACGAGCAGTACTTC	CASSPGGGYEQYF
TRBV10-3	many	TRBD2	TRBJ2-5	TGTGCCATCCTGACTAGCGGGGAGACCCAGTACTTC	CAILTSGETQYF
TRBV12-3/TRBV12-4	many	-	TRBJ1-5	TGTGCCAGCAGTTTTGCCAATCAGCCCCAGCATTTT	CASSFANQPQHF
TRBV18	many	-	TRBJ2-7	TGTGCCAGCTCACCAACGGCGGATTACGAGCAGTACTTC	CASSPTADYEQYF
TRBV5-5	many	-	TRBJ2-2	TGTGCCAGCAGCCCCCCCGTGGGTACCGGGGAGCTGTTTTTT	CASSPPVGTGELFF
TRBV7-6	-	TRBD1	TRBJ2-3	TGTGCCAGCAGCTTATCACTCCAGGGGGCGGGAGATACGCAGTATTTT	CASSLSLQGAGDTQYF
TRBV5-1	many	-	TRBJ2-2	TGCGCCAGCAGCCAACTTGGGCTCATGACAGTTAACACCGGGGAGCTGTTTTTT	CASSQLGLMTVNTGELFF
TRBV4-1	many	TRBD1	TRBJ1-1	TGCGCCAGCAGCCAGACAGGGGGGAACACTGAAGCTTTCTTT	CASSQTGGNTEAFF
TRBV5-1	many	TRBD1	TRBJ2-5	TGCGCCAGCAGCTTGGTCCCGCCTGGACAGGGGGTCCAAGAGACCCAGTACTTC	CASSLVPPGQGVQETQYF
TRBV12-3/TRBV12-4	many	-	TRBJ2-6	TGTGCCAGCACCGAGTCTGGGGCCAACGTCCTGACTTTC	CASTESGANVLTF
TRBV6-2/TRBV6-3	many	TRBD1	TRBJ1-1	TGTGCCGCGGGACAGGGGGGTATGAACACTGAAGCTTTCTTT	CAAGQGGMNTEAFF
TRBV27	many	TRBD1	TRBJ1-2	TGTGCCAGCAGGCCCGCCGGGACAGGGGAGGACTATGGCTACACCTTC	CASRPAGTGEDYGYTF
TRBV20-1	many	TRBD2	TRBJ2-1	TGCAGTGCTAAGTGGGGAGAAGCGGGGGGACTTAACGAGGTTGAGCAGTTCTTC	CSAKWGEAGGLNEVEQFF
TRBV7-2	many	-	TRBJ2-7	TGTGCCAGCAGCTTAGCGCTAGTAGCAGGCTACGAGCAGTACTTC	CASSLALVAGYEQYF
TRBV5-1	many	-	TRBJ2-2	TGCGCCAGCAGCGAAGTTACAGGGCAATTGAACACCGGGGAGCTGTTTTTT	CASSEVTGQLNTGELFF
TRBV7-9	many	-	TRBJ2-7	TGTGCCAGCAGCTTACAGGGGGAGGACGAGCAGTACTTC	CASSLQGEDEQYF
TRBV9	many	TRBD2	TRBJ2-5	TGTGCCAGCAGCCCGAGGACTAGCGGGGGCTGGTACCAAGAGACCCAGTACTTC	CASSPRTSGGWYQETQYF
TRBV20-1	many	-	TRBJ1-2	TGCAGTGCTAGACCCCTCGGGGAAGGGTTGTGGGATGGCTACACCTTC	CSARPLGEGLWDGYTF
TRBV29-1	many	-	TRBJ2-3	TGCAGCGTTTTTGTTCGGGGCACAGATACGCAGTATTTT	CSVFVRGTDTQYF
TRBV5-1	many	-	TRBJ2-6	TGCGCCAGCAGCTTGGACTCTGGGGCCAACGTCCTGACTTTC	CASSLDSGANVLTF
TRBV6-1	many	TRBD2	TRBJ2-7	TGTGCCAGCAGAGGGACTAGCGGGATCAACGAGCAGTACTTC	CASRGTSGINEQYF
TRBV6-5	many	TRBD1	TRBJ2-1	TGTGCCAGCAGGCGATCGGGACAGTACAATGAGCAGTTCTTC	CASRRSGQYNEQFF
TRBV4-2	many	-	TRBJ2-6	TGTGCCAGCAGCCGACTAAACGAGGTGGAGGGGGCCAACGTCCTGACTTTC	CASSRLNEVEGANVLTF
TRBV14	many	-	TRBJ2-5	TGTGCCAGCAGCCAACTTAACCGAATAGGGCCAATCCAAGAGACCCAGTACTTC	CASSQLNRIGPIQETQYF
TRBV19	-	-	TRBJ1-1	TGTGCCAGTAGTATCCTCGGGGCCATGAACACTGAAGCTTTCTTT	CASSILGAMNTEAFF
TRBV5-6	many	-	TRBJ2-7	TGTGCCAGCAGCTTGGGACAGGTCTACGAGCAGTACTTC	CASSLGQVYEQYF
TRBV4-2	many	TRBD2	TRBJ2-1	TGTGCCAGCAGCCGAGGACTAGCGGGGGGGCGGTCCTACAATGAGCAGTTCTTC	CASSRGLAGGRSYNEQFF
TRBV20-1	many	TRBD2	TRBJ2-1	TGCAGTGTCACTAGCGGGGTGTCCTACAATGAGCAGTTCTTC	CSVTSGVSYNEQFF
TRBV6-2/TRBV6-3	many	TRBD2	TRBJ2-3	TGTGCCAGCAGGACGGGCGAGCGGGGGGGTCCAGATACGCAGTATTTT	CASRTGERGGPDTQYF
TRBV20-1	many	TRBD2	TRBJ2-3	TGCAGTGCCATAGCTAGCGGGGTCGGTGATACGCAGTATTTT	CSAIASGVGDTQYF
TRBV3-1	many	-	TRBJ2-4	TGTGCCAGCAGCCAAGGGCAGGGTATAGCCAAAAACATTCAGTACTTC	CASSQGQGIAKNIQYF
TRBV12-3/TRBV12-4	many	TRBD1	TRBJ2-5	TGTGCCAGCAGGGAAAGGACAGGGGGCCAAGAGACCCAGTACTTC	CASRERTGGQETQYF
TRBV20-1	many	-	TRBJ1-2	TGCAGTGCTAAAGAATCACAGGCAGGCTATGGCTACACCTTC	CSAKESQAGYGYTF
TRBV7-2	many	-	TRBJ1-5	TGTGCCAGCAGCTTTAATGCAGGGGATCAGCCCCAGCATTTT	CASSFNAGDQPQHF
TRBV5-1	few	-	TRBJ1-2	TGCGCCAGCAGCTTGAACCCGGGAAAGGATGACTATGGCTACACCTTC	CASSLNPGKDDYGYTF
TRBV5-1	few	TRBD1	TRBJ2-7	TGCGCCAGCAGCTTGGTGGCGACAGGGATCCACGAGCAGTACTTC	CASSLVATGIHEQYF
TRBV20-1	-	-	TRBJ1-5	TGCAGTGCTAGAGCCGTGGGGGCGCAAATTAGCAATCAGCCCCAGCATTTT	CSARAVGAQISNQPQHF
TRBV5-5	-	-	TRBJ2-1	TGTGCCAGCAGCCGGGAATCCGCCAATGAGCAGTTCTTC	CASSRESANEQFF
TRBV5-6	many	-	TRBJ1-1	TGTGCCAGCAGCTTCGTAGGGCTCACTGAAGCTTTCTTT	CASSFVGLTEAFF
TRBV29-1	many	-	TRBJ1-2	TGCAGCGCCGTGGACCGTACACCTTCTGGCTACACCTTC	CSAVDRTPSGYTF
TRBV12-3/TRBV12-4	many	TRBD1	TRBJ1-5	TGTGCCAGCAGTCAATCCAGGGGGAGTCAGCCCCAGCATTTT	CASSQSRGSQPQHF
TRBV6-5	many	-	TRBJ1-2	TGTGCCAGCAGGCATATGGGGGTCGGCTACACCTTC	CASRHMGVGYTF